This T cell receptor beta chain was found in a study of CD8 T cells in ankylosing spondylitis. Each CDR3 protein gets one entry after TCRdb re-called the 5' RACE reads with MiXCR. This sample has around 770,000 distinct CDR3 sequences, with 12% found just once. This CDR3 is 12 amino acids long. V lost 6 bases and J lost 9, with 12 bases in between. This clonotype was seen a few times. Its target is not known. Study observations and caveats: As for the disease-linked clones, they showed a CD8+ phenotype and occurred at relatively low frequencies in peripheral blood. It appeared that ankylosing spondylitis blood was characterized by a TCR beta motif of fewer than 10 highly homologous variants. It was reported that disease-linked clones were significantly enriched in matched ankylosing spondylitis synovial fluid.

The chain uses TRBV12-3 or TRBV12-4 and TRBJ2-1; unclear D gene. The sequenced sample consisted of blood, either unsorted or a sorted T cell fraction (not recorded which). The origin of this receptor is a male donor with ankylosing spondylitis. The CDR3 reads CASSRSYSEQFF. Here the CDR3 DNA reads TGTGCCAGCAGCCGTAGCTATAGTGAGCAGTTCTTC.